These 21 T cell receptor beta chains came from one sample sequenced in a study of blood T cell repertoires in COVID-19. Clones were read by immunoSEQ multiplex PCR, and TCRdb kept only the in-frame ones, dropping some. The sample has about 110,000 clones; 85% to 90% are singletons. The sequenced sample was peripheral blood. The receptors were sampled from a woman aged 80 or over with acute or convalescent COVID-19.

The V gene is TRBV10-1, the J gene TRBJ2-7, with 8 bases identical to TRBD2. The CDR3 length is 16 residues. The germline CDR1 and CDR2 sequences are WNHNN and SYGVQD (reference sequence). V lost 3 bases and J lost 6; bases outside the gene matches: 13. CDR3 sequence (DNA): TGCGCCAGCAGTGAAGGTCCGAAGGCGGGGGGCCTCGAGCAGTACTTC. Its translation: CASSEGPKAGGLEQYF.

The chain links TRBV5-1 to TRBJ2-3, with 7 bases identical to TRBD2. The germline V gene encodes CDR1 SGHRS and CDR2 YFSETQ. This CDR3 is built from 14 residues. V shed 4 bases and J 4 bases; nucleotides not matched to a gene: 6. DNA of the CDR3: TGCGCCAGCAGCCCTTCGGGGAGGGCAGATACGCAGTATTTT. It encodes CASSPSGRADTQYF. The full variable domain, its missing parts supplied by reference TRBV5-1 and TRBJ2-3, is KAGVTQTPRYLIKTRGQQVTLSCSPISGHRSVSWYQQTPGQGLQFLFEYFSETQRNKGNFPGRFSGRQFSNSRSEMNVSTLELGDSALYLCASSPSGRADTQYFGPGTRLTVL.

The gene calls are TRBV10-3 and TRBJ1-1; the D gene is possibly TRBD1 (5 bases). The CDR3 has 15 amino acids. The V gene's germline CDR1 is ENHRY and CDR2 SYGVKD. With 7 bases removed from V and 4 bases from J, the gap between germline ends came to 19 bases. This chain's CDR3 is CAINRGGGGSTEAFF. CDR3 nucleotides: TGTGCCATCAATCGAGGCGGGGGAGGAAGCACTGAAGCTTTCTTT.

A word on this clone: Other nucleotide sequences in the sample specify the same CDR3. This rearrangement joins TRBV28 to TRBJ2-2; 9 bases match TRBD1. V trimming: 4 bases; J trimming: 2 bases; junction bases outside the gene matches: 5. Germline V CDR1 and CDR2: MDHEN, SYDVKM. This CDR3 region has 16 residues. CDR3 sequence (DNA): TGTGCCAGCAGTTCGCCGGGACAGGGCAACACCGGGGAGCTGTTTTTT. It encodes CASSSPGQGNTGELFF. The entire variable domain, with the rest obtained from reference TRBV28 and TRBJ2-2, is as follows: DVKVTQSSRYLVKRTGEKVFLECVQDMDHENMFWYRQDPGLGLRLIYFSYDVKMKEKGDIPEGYSVSREKKERFSLILESASTNQTSMYLCASSSPGQGNTGELFFGEGSRLTVL.

This sequence joins TRBV5-1 and TRBJ1-1; TRBD1 agrees at 7 bases. J lost 7 bases, V lost 5 bases, and 14 bases had no gene match. Germline values: CDR1 SGHRS, CDR2 YFSETQ. The CDR3 has 15 amino acids. The CDR3: CASRTSGQTGLEAFF. CDR3 nucleotides: TGCGCCAGCAGAACTAGCGGACAGACAGGGCTTGAAGCTTTCTTT.

The chain employs TRBV29-1 and TRBJ2-7; tentatively, D is TRBD1 (6 bases). Germline V gene sequence: CDR1 SQVTM, CDR2 ANQGSEA. The CDR3 spans 12 residues. Deletions cut 4 bases from V and 1 base from J, with 8 bases between. The DNA for the CDR3 is TGCAGCGTTGGGGGACAATCCTACGAGCAGTACTTC. As protein: CSVGGQSYEQYF.

The V call is TRBV19, the J call TRBJ1-2, with D unresolved. CDR1 LNHDA and CDR2 SQIVND come from the germline V gene (reference sequence). The CDR3 sequence is 15 residues long. Trimming took 5 bases from V and 4 from J, leaving 17 bases between them. In DNA form, the CDR3 reads TGTGCCAGTAGTGCCCGACGGTTGAGCGGCTATGGCTACACCTTC. Protein product: CASSARRLSGYGYTF.

This clone has a single count. This chain uses TRBV5-1 with TRBJ1-2; D is ambiguous. Germline V gene lookup returns CDR1 SGHRS and CDR2 YFSETQ. The CDR3 is made up of 15 amino acids. V shed 0 bases and J shed 4 bases, with 13 bases lying between them. The CDR3 loop reads CASSLDSGIGYGYTF. The CDR3 DNA is TGCGCCAGCAGCTTGGACTCCGGGATCGGCTATGGCTACACCTTC.

This clone appeared once. The chain has TRBV6-5 and TRBJ2-5; D is ambiguous. CDR1 is MNHEY and CDR2 is SVGAGI in the germline V gene. CDR3 length: 13 residues. V lost 6 bases and J 5 bases, leaving 13 bases between the germline ends. The CDR3 DNA sequence: TGTGCCAGCAGGATTCTCGCCCGGGAGACCCAGTACTTC. Amino acid sequence: CASRILARETQYF.

The chain recombines TRBV4-1 with TRBJ1-6; the match to TRBD1 covers 7 bases. Germline CDR1 and CDR2: MGHRA and YSYEKL. The CDR3 totals 18 residues. V trimming: 4 bases; J trimming: 0 bases; junction bases outside the gene matches: 9. The CDR3 DNA reads as TGCGCCAGCAGCCTCGCGACAGGGACTAGCTCCTATAATTCACCCCTCCACTTT. Its translation: CASSLATGTSSYNSPLHF.

This clone was observed a few times. The rearrangement joins TRBV19 to TRBJ1-2, with a tentative D call TRBD1 (6 bases). V was trimmed by 0 bases and J by 2 bases, leaving 10 bases between them. The CDR3 has 15 amino acids. CDR1 LNHDA and CDR2 SQIVND come from the germline V gene (reference sequence). CDR3 protein: CASSIDLQGNYGYTF. The CDR3 DNA reads as TGTGCCAGTAGTATAGATCTCCAGGGGAACTATGGCTACACCTTC. The full variable domain, its missing parts supplied by reference TRBV19 and TRBJ1-2, is DGGITQSPKYLFRKEGQNVTLSCEQNLNHDAMYWYRQDPGQGLRLIYYSQIVNDFQKGDIAEGYSVSREKKESFPLTVTSAQKNPTAFYLCASSIDLQGNYGYTFGSGTRLTVV.

The CDR3 here is CASSRSTGSGNTIYF. The CDR3 nucleotides read TGTGCCAGCAGCCGATCTACAGGGTCTGGAAACACCATATATTTT. The rearrangement joins TRBV3-1 (or the pseudogene TRBV3-2) to TRBJ1-3; perhaps TRBD1 as D (6 bases). Trimming left V 4 bases short and J 1 base short, with 11 bases between. Germline V gives CDR1 LGHDT, CDR2 YNNKEL (reference sequence). There are 15 residues in the CDR3.

The chain recombines TRBV11-2 with TRBJ2-7, with TRBD2 identical over 11 bases. Germline V gene sequence: CDR1 SGHAT, CDR2 FQNNGV. The CDR3 has 16 amino acids. Germline trimming cut 5 bases from V and 0 bases from J; bases unmatched to any gene: 6. The CDR3 nucleotides are TGTGCCAGCAGCCCCCTAGCGGGGGGCCACTCCTACGAGCAGTACTTC. Translated: CASSPLAGGHSYEQYF.

The CDR3 spells CASSPGTSGGSYEQYF. In nucleotides, the CDR3 is TGTGCCAGCAGCCCAGGGACTAGCGGGGGTTCCTACGAGCAGTACTTC. This sequence joins TRBV9 and TRBJ2-7, with 14 bases fitting TRBD2. The CDR3 has 16 residues. Germline CDR1 SGDLS, CDR2 YYNGEE. V shed 4 bases, J shed 1 base, and the junction held 4 bases outside the gene matches.

The gene calls are TRBV4-1 and TRBJ1-2; D not certain. V gave up 4 bases and J gave up 4 bases, with 13 bases separating them. This CDR3 region has 14 residues. CDR1 is MGHRA and CDR2 is YSYEKL in the germline V gene. The DNA of the CDR3 is TGCGCCAGCAGCCCCTTCGAGTCTGGCTATGGCTACACCTTC. Residues: CASSPFESGYGYTF.

This rearrangement joins TRBV3-1 (or the pseudogene TRBV3-2) to TRBJ2-3, with 7 bases matching TRBD1. The germline gives CDR1 LGHDT, CDR2 YNNKEL (reference sequence). The CDR3 consists of 13 residues. The J segment lost 12 bases and the V segment lost 0 bases, leaving 6 bases of the junction unmatched. The CDR3 protein is CASSQEVTGRQYF. CDR3 DNA: TGTGCCAGCAGCCAAGAGGTGACAGGGCGTCAGTATTTT.

V gene TRBV3-1 (or the pseudogene TRBV3-2) combines with J gene TRBJ2-3; D unresolved. V dropped 4 bases and J dropped 13 bases, with 12 bases sitting between them. Per germline, CDR1 LGHDT and CDR2 YNNKEL (reference sequence). This CDR3 has 11 amino acids. The CDR3 loop reads CASSRYSLKYF. CDR3 in DNA: TGTGCCAGCAGCCGCTACAGCCTTAAGTATTTT.

This clone turned up a few times. The chain links TRBV4-1 to TRBJ1-5; 7 positions agree with TRBD1. The CDR3 loop spans 15 amino acids. The germline gives CDR1 MGHRA, CDR2 YSYEKL. V lost 2 bases and J lost 5; bases outside the gene matches: 6. The CDR3 nucleotides are TGCGCCAGCAGCCAAACGGTCCAGGGGGATCAGCCCCAGCATTTT. The encoded protein is CASSQTVQGDQPQHF.

The chain is built from TRBV7-2 and TRBJ2-3; TRBD2 matches 11 bases. CDR1 and CDR2 from the germline V gene are SGHTA and FQGNSA. J gave up 4 bases and V 2 bases, and 2 bases lay outside the gene matches. CDR3 length: 15 amino acids. The CDR3 nucleotides are TGTGCCAGCAGCTTACTAGCGGGGGGCTCAGATACGCAGTATTTT. This gives the protein CASSLLAGGSDTQYF.

Written as DNA, the CDR3 is TGCGCCCCACCCCTTGTGGCAAACCCACTAGGACTAATACATCCGGGACGATCTTACGAGCAGTACTTC. As protein: CAPPLVANPLGLIHPGRSYEQYF. The V call is TRBV5-1, the J call TRBJ2-7; TRBD2 might be the D (6 bases). Trimming removed 10 bases from V and 4 bases from J, with 48 bases in between. This CDR3 comprises 23 residues. CDR1 and CDR2 from the germline V gene are SGHRS and YFSETQ.

The rearrangement joins TRBV5-1 to TRBJ1-1, with 10 bases matching TRBD1. The germline CDR1 and CDR2 sequences are SGHRS and YFSETQ. The V gene end was trimmed by 3 bases and the J gene end by 7 bases; junction bases not matched to a gene: 9. The CDR3 is 15 residues long. The chain's CDR3 is CASSWGDRGHSEAFF. In DNA, the CDR3 is TGCGCCAGCAGCTGGGGGGACAGGGGACATAGTGAAGCTTTCTTT.